These 20 T cell receptor beta chains were sequenced from one sample in a study of control samples from healthy donors and cancer patients. Repertoires were generated with immunoSEQ multiplex PCR, while TCRdb's copy carries only in-frame clones and drops some. The table records over 100,000 clones, less than 95% of them present only once. The sequencing input was blood. These TCRs come from a human donor in good health. The donor label of this sample is uncertain.

The chain employs TRBV30 and TRBJ2-1, with no clear D. The V gene's germline CDR1 is GTSNPN and CDR2 SVGIG (reference sequence). V was pared by 4 bases and J by 5 bases, with 12 bases between. The CDR3 consists of 13 residues. This chain's CDR3 is CAWNRGGNNEQFF. The CDR3 coding sequence is TGTGCCTGGAATCGTGGCGGCAACAATGAGCAGTTCTTC.

The chain employs TRBV6-5 and TRBJ2-3; 8 bases match TRBD1. In germline, CDR1 is MNHEY, CDR2 SVGAGI. Trimming took 5 bases from V and 4 from J; bases not matched to a gene: 8. The CDR3 sequence is 15 residues long. The CDR3 loop reads CASSLRSRGPDTQYF. The CDR3 coding sequence is TGTGCCAGCAGTCTTAGGTCCAGGGGGCCAGATACGCAGTATTTT.

The chain recombines TRBV3-1 (or the pseudogene TRBV3-2) with TRBJ2-7; the D gene is possibly TRBD1 (6 bases). The V gene lost 5 bases and the J gene lost 3 bases, with 17 bases spanning the gap. Germline-derived CDR1 and CDR2 are LGHDT and YNNKEL (reference sequence). This CDR3 comprises 15 residues. CDR3 sequence (DNA): TGTGCCAGCAGCGCCAAGGGGGTCATCAGCTACGAGCAGTACTTC. Translation: CASSAKGVISYEQYF.

The chain links TRBV13 to TRBJ1-2; 7 bases agree with TRBD1. The CDR3 is made up of 15 amino acids. Germline CDR1 reads PRHDT; CDR2 reads FYEKMQ (reference sequence). V was clipped by 0 bases and J by 4 bases; unmatched bases: 5. The CDR3 DNA reads as TGTGCCAGCAGCTTAGGCAGGGGGAGTTCCTATGGCTACACCTTC. Its translation is CASSLGRGSSYGYTF.

The chain couples TRBV27 to TRBJ1-4, with 10 nucleotides matching TRBD1. CDR1 and CDR2 from the germline V gene are MNHEY and SMNVEV (reference sequence). V lost 6 bases to trimming and J lost 5 bases; unmatched junction nucleotides: 6. The CDR3 loop spans 15 amino acids. The CDR3 region is CASSPRTGGNEKLFF. CDR3 bases: TGTGCCAGCAGCCCCAGGACAGGGGGAAATGAAAAACTGTTTTTT. Drawing the rest from reference TRBV27 and TRBJ1-4, the complete variable domain is EAQVTQNPRYLITVTGKKLTVTCSQNMNHEYMSWYRQDPGLGLRQIYYSMNVEVTDKGDVPEGYKVSRKEKRNFPLILESPSPNQTSLYFCASSPRTGGNEKLFFGSGTQLSVL.

This clone was observed a single time. The rearrangement links TRBV7-7 to TRBJ2-1, with D unclear. Trimming cost V 0 bases and J 6 bases, with 6 bases left between them. The length of the CDR3 is 13 residues. Per the germline V gene, CDR1 is SSHAT and CDR2 is FNYEAQ (reference sequence). CDR3 sequence reads: CASSLAASNEQFF. Here the CDR3 DNA reads TGTGCCAGCAGCTTAGCTGCCTCCAATGAGCAGTTCTTC. Looking up the rest from reference TRBV7-7 and TRBJ2-1 gives the full variable domain: GAGVSQSPRYKVTKRGQDVTLRCDPISSHATLYWYQQALGQGPEFLTYFNYEAQPDKSGLPSDRFSAERPEGSISTLTIQRTEQRDSAMYRCASSLAASNEQFFGPGTRLTVL.

CDR3 sequence (DNA): TGTGCCAGCAGGGATAACAGGGGGGCCGTACCCCAGCATTTT. Translating gives CASRDNRGAVPQHF. The chain joins TRBV28 to TRBJ1-5; 8 bases map to TRBD1. The CDR3 has 14 amino acids. With 6 bases clipped from V and 10 bases from J, the junction kept 11 bases outside the gene matches. Germline CDR1 and CDR2: MDHEN and SYDVKM.

This chain connects TRBV7-8 to TRBJ2-1; 10 nucleotides line up with TRBD2. CDR1 and CDR2 from the germline V gene are SGHVS and FQNEAQ. This CDR3 comprises 18 residues. The junction had 16 bases not matched to a gene; V was cut back by 5 bases and J by 6 bases. This CDR3 reads CASSPMPPGLAAGNEQFF. In DNA, the CDR3 is TGTGCCAGCAGCCCCATGCCTCCAGGACTAGCGGCGGGCAATGAGCAGTTCTTC.

This chain's CDR3 is CASSYSATNTEAFF. The CDR3, as DNA: TGTGCCAGCAGTTACTCCGCAACAAACACTGAAGCTTTCTTT. This rearrangement joins TRBV6-5 to TRBJ1-1, with no clear D. The CDR3 totals 14 residues. Germline values: CDR1 MNHEY, CDR2 SVGAGI. Deletions cut 0 bases from V and 2 bases from J, with 7 bases between.

CDR3 nucleotides: TGTGCCAGCAGCTTAGGCCCAGGGGGCACTGAAGCTTTCTTT. Residues: CASSLGPGGTEAFF. The rearrangement joins TRBV11-2 to TRBJ1-1, with 7 bases fitting TRBD1. The CDR3 sequence is 14 residues long. V was clipped by 1 base and J by 4 bases; unmatched bases: 3. Germline CDR1 SGHAT, CDR2 FQNNGV.

The chain uses TRBV20-1 and TRBJ2-2; D not resolved. Germline CDR1 and CDR2: DFQATT and SNEGSKA (reference sequence). The CDR3 length is 11 residues. The V gene lost 4 bases and the J gene lost 8 bases, with 8 bases spanning the gap. The CDR3 sequence is CSATRGGELFF. CDR3 DNA: TGCAGTGCTACTAGAGGTGGGGAGCTGTTTTTT.

The chain uses TRBV28 and TRBJ2-7; the match to TRBD1 covers 7 bases. The ends lost 8 bases at V and 0 bases at J; junction bases unmatched: 7. CDR1 MDHEN and CDR2 SYDVKM come from the germline V gene. The CDR3 length is 14 residues. In DNA form, the CDR3 reads TGTGCCAGCTTAGGACAGGCGAGCTCCTACGAGCAGTACTTC. Protein sequence: CASLGQASSYEQYF.

This chain joins TRBV7-9 and TRBJ2-1; D is perhaps TRBD2 (5 bases). Germline CDR1 SEHNR, CDR2 FQNEAQ (reference sequence). The CDR3 length is 13 residues. Trimming removed 5 bases at V and 7 bases at J, with 12 bases between. The CDR3 sequence is CASSLGLMNEQFF. For the CDR3, the DNA is TGTGCCAGCAGCCTAGGACTGATGAATGAGCAGTTCTTC.

V is TRBV2 and J is TRBJ1-1, with 7 bases matching TRBD1. The CDR3 has 13 residues. V lost 6 bases to trimming and J lost 1 base; unmatched junction nucleotides: 2. The germline CDR1 and CDR2 sequences are SNHLY and FYNNEI. This chain's CDR3 is CASRRQGNTEAFF. In DNA, the CDR3 is TGTGCCAGCAGAAGACAGGGGAACACTGAAGCTTTCTTT.

The chain recombines TRBV21-1 with TRBJ2-7; the table calls TRBD1, which could not be checked here. TRBV21-1 corresponds to a pseudogene. The CDR3 is 15 residues long. The CDR3 DNA reads TGTGCCAGCAGCAAAGGCAGGGGCCCTACCTACGAGCAGTACTTC. Translation gives CASSKGRGPTYEQYF.

V is TRBV7-6 and J is TRBJ1-4, with TRBD1 as a possible D gene (6 bases). The CDR3 loop spans 16 amino acids. Trimming left V 1 base short and J 0 bases short, with 9 bases between. Per germline, CDR1 SGHVS and CDR2 FNYEAQ. The CDR3 loop is CASSLGQVSTNEKLFF. CDR3 in DNA: TGTGCCAGCAGCTTAGGACAGGTATCAACTAATGAAAAACTGTTTTTT.

This chain uses TRBV6-2 or TRBV6-3 with TRBJ2-5; 11 bases fit TRBD1. Germline lookup yields CDR1 MNHEY and CDR2 SVGEGT. With V trimmed by 5 bases and J by 4 bases, 3 bases remained unmatched. This CDR3 contains 14 residues. The CDR3 protein is CASSHGTGGETQYF. The CDR3 DNA reads TGTGCCAGCAGTCACGGGACAGGGGGAGAGACCCAGTACTTC.

The chain couples TRBV10-3 to TRBJ2-7; TRBD2 is a possible D gene (6 bases). Looked up from germline, CDR1 is ENHRY and CDR2 is SYGVKD. CDR3 length: 14 residues. Trimming shortened V by 3 bases and J by 6 bases, and 15 bases separated the two germline ends. The CDR3 here is CAISDIVEGGEQYV. CDR3 nucleotides: TGTGCCATCAGTGATATTGTGGAGGGCGGCGAGCAGTACGTC.

The rearrangement joins TRBV6-5 to TRBJ1-1; D is perhaps TRBD1 (6 bases). This CDR3 has 12 amino acids. In germline, CDR1 is MNHEY, CDR2 SVGAGI. The V end was cut by 0 bases, the J end by 12 bases, with 11 bases between. The CDR3 DNA is TGTGCCAGCAGTTACTCAACAGGGATGACTTTCTTT. Protein: CASSYSTGMTFF.

The chain links TRBV18 to TRBJ1-4, with D possibly being TRBD1 (6 bases). CDR1 is KGHSH and CDR2 is LQKENI in the germline V gene. V lost 2 bases and J 5 bases, leaving 15 bases between the germline ends. CDR3 length: 16 residues. The CDR3 loop is CASSPSQGIWNEKLFF. DNA of the CDR3: TGTGCCAGCTCACCAAGTCAGGGGATCTGGAATGAAAAACTGTTTTTT.